This T cell receptor (beta chain) originates from a study of tumor-infiltrating lymphocytes in primary liver carcinoma. This clonotype was recorded a few times. Relative to the germline gene, one junction end is altered; a read error may explain this. Looked up from germline, CDR1 is SEHNR and CDR2 is FQNEAQ (reference sequence). The CDR3 has 20 residues. Bulk tissue was left unsorted, and RNA and DNA were co-extracted from about 19-30 mg of it. Resection treated the patients' primary liver carcinoma. A constant-region primer served to make TCR beta cDNA from 500 to 550 ng total RNA. The TCR beta library was amplified through three nested multiplex PCR rounds in a modified ARM-PCR procedure. For 10 cycles apiece, the opening two PCR rounds ran with TRBV1-TRBV30 forward primers and a C-beta reverse primer. TCRdb reprocessed the multiplex PCR reads with MiXCR, giving one entry per CDR3 protein. In the table there are about 78,000 distinct CDR3 sequences, roughly three quarters of which are singletons.

The sequence was obtained from a man aged 35 to 55 with primary liver carcinoma and hepatitis B virus infection. Sample: liver tumor tissue from sampling region 4. Documented subset: tumor region T4, right-lateral pole. This rearrangement joins TRBV7-9 to TRBJ2-1, with 11 bases aligning to TRBD2. CDR3 loop: CASSLAPGTSGSSSYNGQFF. The CDR3 nucleotides read TGTGCCAGCAGCTTAGCGCCGGGGACTAGCGGTAGCAGCTCCTACAATGGGCAGTTCTTC.